The 32 T cell receptor gamma chains listed next were all sequenced from one sample in a study of Vδ1+ human thymocytes. Sequences come from RNA converted to cDNA by reverse transcription. CDR3 amplicons came from multiplex PCR with pooled V-gene forward and constant-region reverse primers. TCRdb reran clone calling via CATT on the multiplex PCR reads. This table has 25,000 to 35,000 gamma-chain clones, around a fifth appearing once. Findings and limits, study-wide: In the thymus, TRG and TRD repertoires looked highly polyclonal with Gaussian CDR3 lengths.

Antigen specificity for these receptors is unknown. The specimen sequenced was Vdelta1+ gamma-delta thymocytes from the thymus. This sample's subset: FACS-sorted CD3+ TCRalphabeta- TCRVdelta1+ TCRVdelta2- thymocytes. Every receptor here comes from a boy less than two years old who had congenital heart surgery.

In its sample, this clone was seen a few times. Other nucleotide sequences from this sample produce the same CDR3. The chain employs TRGV2 and TRGJ1 or TRGJ2. The junction had 6 bases not matched to a gene; V was cut back by 1 base and J by 6 bases. CDR1 is EGSNGY, CDR2 YDSYNSKV, per germline. This CDR3 is 13 amino acids long. In DNA form, the CDR3 reads TGTGCCACCTGGGACGGCCACCGTTATAAGAAACTCTTT. Protein sequence: CATWDGHRYKKLF.

As to this clone: This could be a read error, since a much larger clone is one nucleotide away. The rearrangement uses TRGV9 and TRGJ1 or TRGJ2. The CDR3 has 13 residues. Germline assignment: CDR1 GITISATS and CDR2 ISYDGTV (reference sequence). CDR3 residues: CALWGVQDYKKLF. DNA of the CDR3: TGTGCCTTGTGGGGGGTGCAGGATTATAAGAAACTCTTT.

With regard to this clone: Distinct nucleotide sequences in the sample also encode this CDR3. The chain has TRGV8 and TRGJ1 or TRGJ2. The CDR3 totals 13 residues. The germline gives CDR1 VENAVY, CDR2 YDSYNSRV. Unmatched junction bases numbered 5, after V lost 3 bases and J lost 3 bases. The CDR3 reads CATWDPLYYKKLF. The CDR3 nucleotides are TGTGCCACCTGGGATCCCCTTTATTATAAGAAACTCTTT.

The chain uses TRGV5 and TRGJ1 or TRGJ2. The CDR3 has 13 residues. The trim removed 0 bases at V and 8 bases at J, leaving 7 bases unmatched. The germline CDR1 and CDR2 sequences are VINAFY and YDVSNSKD. The CDR3 spells CATWDRLRHKKLF. The CDR3 nucleotides read TGTGCCACCTGGGACAGGCTGAGGCATAAGAAACTCTTT.

This clone was observed a handful of times. The chain links TRGV3 to TRGJ1 or TRGJ2. Per germline, CDR1 VTNTFY and CDR2 YDVSTARD (reference sequence). The CDR3 extends over 15 amino acids. V gave up 0 bases and J gave up 3 bases; unmatched junction bases: 8. CDR3 protein: CATWDRPSVYYKKLF. Written as DNA, the CDR3 is TGTGCCACCTGGGACAGGCCCTCTGTTTATTATAAGAAACTCTTT.

This clone was picked up a small number of times. V and J are TRGV5 and TRGJ1 or TRGJ2. J was trimmed by 16 bases and V by 0 bases; bases with no gene match: 6. Germline V CDR1 and CDR2: VINAFY, YDVSNSKD. CDR3 length: 10 amino acids. CDR3 residues: CATWDRRSLF. DNA of the CDR3: TGTGCCACCTGGGACAGGCGAAGTCTCTTT.

With regard to this clone: The sample has other DNA sequences that encode this CDR3 too. This rearrangement joins TRGV9 to TRGJP. V lost 1 base to trimming and J lost 7 bases; unmatched junction nucleotides: 4. CDR3 length: 16 amino acids. The germline V gene has CDR1 GITISATS and CDR2 ISYDGTV (reference sequence). The CDR3 DNA follows: TGTGCCTTGTGGGAGGTTTTGGAGTTGGGCAAAAAAATCAAGGTATTT. Its translation is CALWEVLELGKKIKVF.

The genes are TRGV9 and TRGJ1 or TRGJ2. The junction had 11 bases not matched to a gene; V was cut back by 3 bases and J by 0 bases. In germline, CDR1 is GITISATS, CDR2 ISYDGTV (reference sequence). The CDR3 has 16 residues. Written as DNA, the CDR3 is TGTGCCTTGTGGGAGACCCGATTTCCGAATTATTATAAGAAACTCTTT. Translation gives CALWETRFPNYYKKLF.

The rearrangement uses TRGV2 and TRGJP2. Germline CDR1 is EGSNGY and CDR2 is YDSYNSKV. The V segment lost 3 bases and the J segment 2 bases; nucleotides outside the gene matches: 3. The CDR3 is made up of 14 amino acids. The DNA of the CDR3 is TGTGCCACCTGGGACTCCAGTAGTGATTGGATCAAGACGTTT. This codes for CATWDSSSDWIKTF.

This clone was counted a few times. The rearrangement uses TRGV5 and TRGJ1 or TRGJ2. Germline CDR1 VINAFY, CDR2 YDVSNSKD. The length of the CDR3 is 12 residues. V shed 0 bases and J 11 bases; nucleotides not matched to a gene: 7. The CDR3 is CATWDRSHQKLF. The CDR3 DNA reads TGTGCCACCTGGGACAGGTCGCACCAGAAACTCTTT.

The chain recombines TRGV2 with TRGJ1 or TRGJ2. V lost 0 bases, J lost 3 bases, and 5 bases stayed unmatched. Germline V gives CDR1 EGSNGY, CDR2 YDSYNSKV. The CDR3 has 14 amino acids. CDR3 sequence reads: CATWDGSIYYKKLF. As DNA, the CDR3 is TGTGCCACCTGGGACGGGTCAATTTATTATAAGAAACTCTTT.

Of note for this clone: One junction end disagrees with the germline gene, perhaps due to a read error. This chain joins TRGV5 and TRGJ1 or TRGJ2. The CDR3 length is 14 residues. The germline V gene encodes CDR1 VINAFY and CDR2 YDVSNSKD. The chain's CDR3 is CATRDRPSYYKKLF. The CDR3 bases are TGTGCCACCCGGGACAGGCCCAGTTATTATAAGAAACTCTTT.

This clone has just a few counts. The chain carries TRGV9 and TRGJ1 or TRGJ2. The V segment lost 1 base and the J segment 12 bases; nucleotides outside the gene matches: 6. The CDR3 is 11 residues long. The germline V gene encodes CDR1 GITISATS and CDR2 ISYDGTV (reference sequence). The CDR3: CALWEVARKLF. CDR3 DNA: TGTGCCTTGTGGGAGGTTGCTCGGAAACTCTTT.

The chain links TRGV3 to TRGJ1 or TRGJ2. Per germline, CDR1 VTNTFY and CDR2 YDVSTARD (reference sequence). V was clipped by 0 bases and J by 5 bases; unmatched bases: 7. This CDR3 spans 14 amino acids. The CDR3 sequence: CATWDRLEDYKKLF. Written as DNA, the CDR3 is TGTGCCACCTGGGACAGGCTCGAGGATTATAAGAAACTCTTT.

This clone was seen a handful of times. The same CDR3 also results from other DNA sequences found in this sample. V and J are TRGV8 and TRGJP1. J lost 9 bases, V lost 5 bases, and 3 bases had no gene match. The V gene's germline CDR1 is VENAVY and CDR2 YDSYNSRV. The CDR3 runs 11 residues. The CDR3 DNA sequence: TGTGCCACCTGGGGACGTTGGTTCAAGATATTT. Translation gives CATWGRWFKIF.

There are a few counts of this clone. The same CDR3 is also encoded by other DNA sequences in this sample. The chain combines TRGV9 with TRGJ1 or TRGJ2. Germline V lookup: CDR1 GITISATS, CDR2 ISYDGTV (reference sequence). V shed 0 bases and J 7 bases; nucleotides not matched to a gene: 6. This CDR3 region has 13 residues. DNA of the CDR3: TGTGCCTTGTGGGAGGTGCACAAGTATAAGAAACTCTTT. This gives the protein CALWEVHKYKKLF.

This clone was counted only a few times. The chain joins TRGV3 to TRGJ1 or TRGJ2. The germline V gene has CDR1 VTNTFY and CDR2 YDVSTARD (reference sequence). This CDR3 has 14 residues. V lost 1 base to trimming and J lost 2 bases; unmatched junction nucleotides: 5. Here the CDR3 DNA reads TGTGCCACCTGGGACAGAGCCGATTATTATAAGAAACTCTTT. Translated, it gives CATWDRADYYKKLF.

The chain recombines TRGV2 with TRGJ1 or TRGJ2. Germline V gives CDR1 EGSNGY, CDR2 YDSYNSKV. Trimming at V came to 5 bases and at J to 12 bases, leaving 10 bases not matched to a gene. This CDR3 is built from 11 residues. This chain's CDR3 is CATWADRGKLF. DNA of the CDR3: TGTGCCACCTGGGCCGACAGGGGGAAACTCTTT.

A few counts support this clone. The translation of this DNA and the TCRdb protein of a much larger clone differ at residue 4, probably owing to a read error; the protein shown here is translated from the DNA. This chain links TRGV5 with TRGJ1 or TRGJ2. CDR1 and CDR2 (germline): VINAFY, YDVSNSKD. This CDR3 comprises 11 residues. Here the CDR3 DNA reads TGTGCCACCAGGGACAGGCATAAGAAACTCTTT. Amino acid sequence: CATRDRHKKLF.

Judged by abundance, this clone is medium-sized (0.01 to 0.1%). The same CDR3 arises from other DNA sequences in this sample as well. V gene TRGV2 combines with J gene TRGJ1 or TRGJ2. The germline V gene has CDR1 EGSNGY and CDR2 YDSYNSKV. The CDR3 is 13 residues long. V gave up 0 bases and J gave up 4 bases; unmatched junction bases: 3. The chain's CDR3 is CATWDGHYYKKLF. In nucleotides, the CDR3 is TGTGCCACCTGGGACGGGCACTATTATAAGAAACTCTTT.

V gene TRGV3 combines with J gene TRGJ1 or TRGJ2. CDR1 is VTNTFY, CDR2 YDVSTARD, per germline (reference sequence). The V and J ends lost 5 bases and 8 bases, in that order; junction bases with no gene match: 6. The CDR3 runs to 11 residues. In DNA form, the CDR3 reads TGTGCCACCTGGGGCCTAAATAAGAAACTCTTT. It yields the protein CATWGLNKKLF.

This clone has more than one count but fewer than ten. The genes are TRGV3 and TRGJ1 or TRGJ2. The CDR3 consists of 13 residues. Germline CDR1 VTNTFY, CDR2 YDVSTARD (reference sequence). J lost 7 bases, V lost 0 bases, and 6 bases had no gene match. The DNA of the CDR3 is TGTGCCACCTGGGACAGGCCTAAGTATAAGAAACTCTTT. It is translated as CATWDRPKYKKLF.

Only a few counts were recorded for this clone. Other DNA sequences of this sample code for an identical CDR3. The chain recombines TRGV9 with TRGJ1 or TRGJ2. After removal of 3 bases from V and 8 bases from J, the junction contained 4 bases not matched to a gene. Germline V lookup: CDR1 GITISATS, CDR2 ISYDGTV (reference sequence). This CDR3 spans 11 amino acids. CDR3 residues: CALWEPNKKLF. As DNA, the CDR3 is TGTGCCTTGTGGGAGCCCAATAAGAAACTCTTT.

This clone has only a few counts. The chain employs TRGV9 and TRGJ1 or TRGJ2. This CDR3 has 14 residues. Looked up from germline, CDR1 is GITISATS and CDR2 is ISYDGTV (reference sequence). Trimming took 5 bases from V and 7 from J; bases not matched to a gene: 14. The DNA of the CDR3 is TGTGCCTTGTGGGCCAGAAAGTTGGGATATAAGAAACTCTTT. Its protein product is CALWARKLGYKKLF.

For this clone: A much bigger clone sits one base away, suggesting this may be a read error. This chain joins TRGV8 and TRGJ1 or TRGJ2. The germline V gene has CDR1 VENAVY and CDR2 YDSYNSRV. The CDR3 spans 13 residues. Losses at the gene ends were 5 bases for V and 0 bases for J; bases not matched to a gene: 4. CDR3 loop: CATWVANYYKKLF. CDR3 bases: TGTGCCACCTGGGTTGCGAATTATTATAAGAAACTCTTT.

The rearrangement links TRGV9 to TRGJ1 or TRGJ2. Germline CDR1 and CDR2: GITISATS and ISYDGTV (reference sequence). Trimming at V came to 4 bases and at J to 3 bases, leaving 3 bases not matched to a gene. CDR3 length: 12 amino acids. CDR3 sequence (DNA): TGTGCCTTGTGGGACCCTTATTATAAGAAACTCTTT. The encoded protein is CALWDPYYKKLF.

This clone was observed a handful of times. The V and J genes are TRGV4 and TRGJ1 or TRGJ2. This CDR3 region has 17 residues. The V gene end was trimmed by 3 bases and the J gene end by 2 bases; junction bases not matched to a gene: 16. Germline V gene lookup returns CDR1 EGSTGY and CDR2 YDSYTSSV. The CDR3 DNA sequence: TGTGCCACCTGGGATCACAAAAGGGGTTTTTATTATTATAAGAAACTCTTT. Its protein is CATWDHKRGFYYYKKLF.

This clone was observed a few times. The genes are TRGV5 and TRGJ1 or TRGJ2. V lost 9 bases to trimming and J lost 10 bases; unmatched junction nucleotides: 18. The germline CDR1 and CDR2 sequences are VINAFY and YDVSNSKD. The length of the CDR3 is 13 residues. The CDR3: CATHDLGGPKKLF. The CDR3 DNA is TGTGCCACCCACGACTTAGGCGGCCCCAAGAAACTCTTT.

Details on this clone: The sample contains more than one DNA sequence encoding this CDR3. The rearrangement links TRGV4 to TRGJ1 or TRGJ2. This CDR3 spans 12 amino acids. Losses at the gene ends were 2 bases for V and 6 bases for J; bases not matched to a gene: 4. CDR1 is EGSTGY, CDR2 YDSYTSSV, per germline. The DNA for the CDR3 is TGTGCCACCTGGGATGAGGCTTATAAGAAACTCTTT. This encodes CATWDEAYKKLF.

This clone was seen a handful of times. V gene TRGV4 combines with J gene TRGJ1 or TRGJ2. The CDR3 covers 15 residues. Losses at the gene ends were 1 base for V and 4 bases for J; bases not matched to a gene: 10. From germline, CDR1 is EGSTGY and CDR2 YDSYTSSV. As DNA, the CDR3 is TGTGCCACCTGGGATGGAGCCTCTGCCTATTATAAGAAACTCTTT. Its protein product is CATWDGASAYYKKLF.

The chain is built from TRGV4 and TRGJ1 or TRGJ2. V lost 2 bases and J lost 4; bases outside the gene matches: 5. The CDR3 sequence is 13 residues long. Germline assignment: CDR1 EGSTGY and CDR2 YDSYTSSV. The CDR3 region has the DNA TGTGCCACCTGGGATGACTTCTATTATAAGAAACTCTTT. Protein product: CATWDDFYYKKLF.

This clone has only a few counts. The V gene is TRGV2, the J gene TRGJP2. CDR1 is EGSNGY and CDR2 is YDSYNSKV in the germline V gene. The CDR3 is 16 residues long. Losses at the gene ends were 0 bases for V and 0 bases for J; bases not matched to a gene: 4. CDR3 sequence reads: CATWDGNYSSDWIKTF. CDR3 DNA sequence: TGTGCCACCTGGGACGGGAATTATAGTAGTGATTGGATCAAGACGTTT.